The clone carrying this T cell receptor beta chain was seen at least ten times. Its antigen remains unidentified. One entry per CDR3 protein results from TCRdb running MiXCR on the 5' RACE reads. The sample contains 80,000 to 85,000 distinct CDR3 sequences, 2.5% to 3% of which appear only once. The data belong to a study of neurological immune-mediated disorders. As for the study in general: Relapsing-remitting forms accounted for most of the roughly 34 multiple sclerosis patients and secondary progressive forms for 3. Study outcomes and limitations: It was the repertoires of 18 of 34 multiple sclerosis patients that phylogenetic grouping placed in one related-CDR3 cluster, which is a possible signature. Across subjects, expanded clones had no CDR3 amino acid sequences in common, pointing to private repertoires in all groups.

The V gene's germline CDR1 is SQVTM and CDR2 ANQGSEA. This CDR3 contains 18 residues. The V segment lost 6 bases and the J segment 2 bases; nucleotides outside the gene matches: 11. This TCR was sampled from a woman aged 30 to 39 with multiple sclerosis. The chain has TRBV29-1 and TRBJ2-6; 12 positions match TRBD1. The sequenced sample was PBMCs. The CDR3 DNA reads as TGCAGCGTAGCCGGGACAGGGGGCGGTTTACCTGGGGCCAACGTCCTGACTTTC. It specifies CSVAGTGGGLPGANVLTF.